The 32 T cell receptor beta chains below were found in one sample sequenced in a study of blood T cell repertoires in COVID-19 (dated by TCRdb to 2020 to 2022). The library came from the immunoSEQ multiplex PCR assay. TCRdb re-hosts the immuneACCESS table, in-frame sequences only. Its copies lack some clones; in the studies checked, an unresolved V gene accounts for under half of them, and the cause for the rest is not known. This sample gives 200,000 or so clones in total; around 89% of them show up just once. 7.5% to 10% of the sample rests with the top ten. The specimen was PBMCs or T cells enriched from blood (not recorded which). The receptors were sampled from a woman between 18 and 29 years old who had recovered from COVID-19.

The chain's CDR3 is CASSIRRGTEAFF. DNA for the CDR3: TGCGCCAGCAGCATCCGCCGGGGTACTGAAGCTTTCTTT. V and J are TRBV4-1 and TRBJ1-1; the D is unclear. This CDR3 comprises 13 residues. The V and J ends lost 5 bases and 5 bases respectively, with 12 bases between them. Looked up from germline, CDR1 is MGHRA and CDR2 is YSYEKL.

The rearrangement joins TRBV28 to TRBJ1-6; TRBD1 is a possible D gene (6 bases). The V end was cut by 4 bases, the J end by 9 bases, with 19 bases between. CDR1 is MDHEN, CDR2 SYDVKM, per germline. The CDR3 consists of 16 residues. The CDR3 nucleotides are TGTGCCAGCAGTTGGGCCGGGCCCGAAGGGGGTTCACCCCTCCACTTT. Translation gives CASSWAGPEGGSPLHF.

The genes are TRBV9 and TRBJ1-1, with 8 nucleotides matching TRBD1. With V trimmed by 9 bases and J by 6 bases, 16 bases remained unmatched. This CDR3 is built from 15 residues. CDR1 and CDR2 (germline): SGDLS, YYNGEE. The CDR3 region has the DNA TGTGCCACATCACCTACAGGGGGGGTTAGCCCTGAAGCTTTCTTT. It specifies CATSPTGGVSPEAFF.

The chain carries TRBV6-6 and TRBJ1-2; 7 bases line up with TRBD1. This CDR3 is built from 14 residues. Germline loops: CDR1 MNHNY, CDR2 SVGAGI (reference sequence). After removal of 2 bases from V and 6 bases from J, the junction contained 6 bases not matched to a gene. As DNA, the CDR3 is TGTGCCAGCAGTTACCCCAAAGGGGGCGATGGCTACACCTTC. Translated: CASSYPKGGDGYTF.

This clone was seen a handful of times. The V and J genes are TRBV7-5 and TRBJ2-1; no DNA check was done on the table's D call, TRBD2. TRBV7-5 is a pseudogene segment. This CDR3 is 16 amino acids long. The CDR3 loop is CVRSPTERGVYNEQFF. CDR3 DNA sequence: TGTGTCAGAAGCCCCACGGAGCGGGGGGTCTACAATGAGCAGTTCTTC.

The chain joins TRBV7-9 to TRBJ1-4; possibly TRBD1 for D (6 bases). Trimming left V 1 base short and J 4 bases short, with 7 bases between. This CDR3 is 14 amino acids long. The germline CDR1 and CDR2 sequences are SEHNR and FQNEAQ (reference sequence). The CDR3 nucleotides read TGTGCCAGCAGCTTAGGGACAGTTAATGAAAAACTGTTTTTT. The encoded protein is CASSLGTVNEKLFF.

This clone was seen a single time. The chain employs TRBV2 and TRBJ1-6; D is uncertain. Germline loops: CDR1 SNHLY, CDR2 FYNNEI. The CDR3 totals 13 residues. Between the trimmed V and J ends, which lost 6 bases and 5 bases, there was a span of 8 bases. CDR3 loop: CASRRSDNSPLHF. In DNA form, the CDR3 reads TGTGCCAGCAGGCGGTCAGATAATTCACCCCTCCACTTT.

The chain uses TRBV5-5 and TRBJ2-5; TRBD2 matches 7 bases. CDR1 is SGHKS, CDR2 YYEKEE, per germline (reference sequence). The CDR3 length is 14 residues. Unmatched junction bases numbered 3, after V lost 2 bases and J lost 2 bases. The CDR3 spells CASSFPAGQETQYF. The DNA of the CDR3 is TGTGCCAGCAGCTTTCCAGCGGGGCAAGAGACCCAGTACTTC. Filled out from reference TRBV5-5 and TRBJ2-5, the complete variable domain reads DAGVTQSPTHLIKTRGQQVTLRCSPISGHKSVSWYQQVLGQGPQFIFQYYEKEERGRGNFPDRFSARQFPNYSSELNVNALLLGDSALYLCASSFPAGQETQYFGPGTRLLVL.

The genes are TRBV12-5 and TRBJ2-1, with D possibly TRBD2 on 5 matching bases. V shed 3 bases and J shed 0 bases, with 12 bases lying between them. CDR1 is LGHNT and CDR2 is FRNRAP in the germline V gene. There are 16 residues in the CDR3. The CDR3 DNA is TGTGCTAGTGGTTTACTGACGGGGAGCTCCTACAATGAGCAGTTCTTC. It encodes CASGLLTGSSYNEQFF.

The genes are TRBV30 and TRBJ1-2; a weak D match, TRBD1 (6 bases). The CDR3 covers 15 residues. V lost 0 bases and J 3 bases, leaving 14 bases between the germline ends. From germline, CDR1 is GTSNPN and CDR2 SVGIG (reference sequence). The CDR3 sequence is CAWSVTAGVDYGYTF. The CDR3 DNA reads as TGTGCCTGGAGTGTAACGGCAGGGGTAGACTATGGCTACACCTTC. The full variable domain, completed using reference TRBV30 and TRBJ1-2, is SQTIHQWPATLVQPVGSPLSLECTVEGTSNPNLYWYRQAAGRGLQLLFYSVGIGQISSEVPQNLSASRPQDRQFILSSKKLLLSDSGFYLCAWSVTAGVDYGYTFGSGTRLTVV.

This clone occurred once. J is TRBJ2-5 and V is TRBV6-5; 11 nucleotides line up with TRBD2. CDR1 MNHEY and CDR2 SVGAGI come from the germline V gene. V shed 6 bases, J shed 2 bases, and the junction held 5 bases outside the gene matches. This CDR3 spans 15 amino acids. In DNA form, the CDR3 reads TGTGCCAGCAGCAAACTAGCGGGGGAGCAAGAGACCCAGTACTTC. Its protein product is CASSKLAGEQETQYF.

The CDR3 is CASSLDGTGGGNTIYF. The CDR3 DNA reads as TGCGCCAGCAGCTTGGATGGTACGGGAGGTGGAAACACCATATATTTT. The V and J genes are TRBV5-1 and TRBJ1-3; D gene ambiguous. The CDR3 loop spans 16 amino acids. Trimming removed 0 bases from V and 3 bases from J, with 13 bases in between. Per germline, CDR1 SGHRS and CDR2 YFSETQ.

The chain has TRBV15 and TRBJ2-7; possibly TRBD2 for D (5 bases). Germline V gives CDR1 LNHNV, CDR2 YYDKDF (reference sequence). V dropped 5 bases and J dropped 4 bases, with 12 bases sitting between them. The CDR3 totals 13 residues. The CDR3 reads CATSAGQLYEQYF. CDR3 sequence (DNA): TGTGCCACCAGCGCGGGCCAATTATACGAGCAGTACTTC.

This chain joins TRBV28 and TRBJ1-5, with 8 bases aligning to TRBD1. J lost 5 bases, V lost 5 bases, and 8 bases had no gene match. Germline V gene sequence: CDR1 MDHEN, CDR2 SYDVKM. CDR3 length: 15 residues. CDR3: CASSPEQGVDQPQHF. DNA for the CDR3: TGTGCCAGCAGTCCGGAACAGGGGGTGGATCAGCCCCAGCATTTT.

V and J are TRBV5-1 and TRBJ2-1, with D possibly being TRBD1 (6 bases). There are 17 residues in the CDR3. V lost 0 bases, J lost 9 bases, and 22 bases lay in between. The germline V gene has CDR1 SGHRS and CDR2 YFSETQ. The CDR3 DNA is TGCGCCAGCAGCTTGGTTCCAATCCCAGGGGCGTTAAGTGAGCAGTTCTTC. It encodes CASSLVPIPGALSEQFF. Full variable domain (missing parts from reference TRBV5-1 and TRBJ2-1): KAGVTQTPRYLIKTRGQQVTLSCSPISGHRSVSWYQQTPGQGLQFLFEYFSETQRNKGNFPGRFSGRQFSNSRSEMNVSTLELGDSALYLCASSLVPIPGALSEQFFGPGTRLTVL.

V gene TRBV5-1 combines with J gene TRBJ1-4, with TRBD1 identical over 9 bases. With 3 bases clipped from V and 8 bases from J, the junction kept 8 bases outside the gene matches. This CDR3 region has 15 residues. Germline CDR1 and CDR2: SGHRS and YFSETQ. The CDR3 here is CASSSGDRAGEKLFF. The CDR3 bases are TGCGCCAGCAGCTCAGGGGACAGGGCGGGGGAAAAACTGTTTTTT. Filled out from reference TRBV5-1 and TRBJ1-4, the complete variable domain reads KAGVTQTPRYLIKTRGQQVTLSCSPISGHRSVSWYQQTPGQGLQFLFEYFSETQRNKGNFPGRFSGRQFSNSRSEMNVSTLELGDSALYLCASSSGDRAGEKLFFGSGTQLSVL.

The V and J genes are TRBV7-9 and TRBJ2-1; 10 nucleotides line up with TRBD1. V was pared by 3 bases and J by 9 bases, with 5 bases of the junction left unmatched. Per germline, CDR1 SEHNR and CDR2 FQNEAQ (reference sequence). This CDR3 has 14 amino acids. In nucleotides, the CDR3 is TGTGCCAGCAGCTTGATGGGACAGGGGATTGAGCAGTTCTTC. Its protein product is CASSLMGQGIEQFF.

In its sample, this clone was seen once. The chain couples TRBV5-4 to TRBJ2-1, with a possible D match to TRBD2 (6 bases). There are 13 residues in the CDR3. CDR1 and CDR2 from the germline V gene are SGHNT and YYREEE (reference sequence). V was shortened by 4 bases and J by 7 bases, with 12 bases between the two germline ends. The DNA of the CDR3 is TGTGCCAGCAGCCCCACCCGGGAGAATGAGCAGTTCTTC. Protein sequence: CASSPTRENEQFF.

This clone showed up just once. The V gene is TRBV4-1, the J gene TRBJ1-2; 12 bases line up with TRBD1. CDR3 length: 14 amino acids. The germline V gene has CDR1 MGHRA and CDR2 YSYEKL. J lost 8 bases, V lost 6 bases, and 7 bases had no gene match. CDR3 in amino acids: CASRLPGTGGGYTF. The CDR3 region has the DNA TGCGCCAGCAGGCTTCCCGGGACAGGGGGCGGCTACACCTTC.

The chain has TRBV12-3 or TRBV12-4 and TRBJ1-1; the D is unclear. The CDR3 contains 13 residues. Trimming took off 7 bases at V and 5 bases at J, with 14 bases between the two ends. CDR3 loop: CASMVSQDTEAFF. The CDR3 coding sequence is TGTGCCAGCATGGTTTCCCAGGATACTGAAGCTTTCTTT.

The chain is built from TRBV9 and TRBJ2-3, with 7 bases aligning to TRBD1. This CDR3 region has 16 residues. Trimming cost V 4 bases and J 0 bases; bases outside gene matches: 8. Germline V gives CDR1 SGDLS, CDR2 YYNGEE. The CDR3 DNA sequence: TGTGCCAGCAGCCCCCGCCGGGGACAGAGCACAGATACGCAGTATTTT. It translates to CASSPRRGQSTDTQYF. The full variable domain, completed using reference TRBV9 and TRBJ2-3, is DSGVTQTPKHLITATGQRVTLRCSPRSGDLSVYWYQQSLDQGLQFLIQYYNGEERAKGNILERFSAQQFPDLHSELNLSSLELGDSALYFCASSPRRGQSTDTQYFGPGTRLTVL.

V is TRBV4-2 and J is TRBJ2-2; 10 bases agree with TRBD2. CDR1 is LGHNA, CDR2 YNFKEQ, per germline. The CDR3 contains 19 residues. Losses at the gene ends were 6 bases for V and 0 bases for J; bases not matched to a gene: 13. In DNA form, the CDR3 reads TGTGCCAGCAGTTGGGCCCGGGCTAGCGGGGGAACGAACACCGGGGAGCTGTTTTTT. It translates to CASSWARASGGTNTGELFF.

The genes are TRBV19 and TRBJ2-2; 7 nucleotides line up with TRBD1. Germline CDR1 LNHDA, CDR2 SQIVND (reference sequence). V lost 6 bases to trimming and J lost 0 bases; unmatched junction nucleotides: 7. CDR3 size: 16 residues. The CDR3 here is CASSITGTANTGELFF. CDR3 coding DNA: TGTGCCAGTAGCATTACCGGGACAGCGAACACCGGGGAGCTGTTTTTT.

The CDR3 loop reads CASSQYPRDRGIYGYTF. In nucleotides, the CDR3 is TGCGCCAGCAGCCAGTACCCCCGGGACAGGGGGATCTATGGCTACACCTTC. The chain is built from TRBV4-1 and TRBJ1-2, with 11 bases identical to TRBD1. The germline V gene has CDR1 MGHRA and CDR2 YSYEKL. V lost 3 bases to trimming and J lost 4 bases; unmatched junction nucleotides: 10. This CDR3 has 17 amino acids.

A single count supports this clone. This sequence joins TRBV11-3 and TRBJ2-7; D is ambiguous. From germline, CDR1 is SGHNT and CDR2 YENEEA. Deletions cut 0 bases from V and 0 bases from J, with 12 bases between. The CDR3 covers 16 residues. In nucleotides, the CDR3 is TGTGCCAGCAGCTTAGAAGTGGGCGCTGCCTCCTACGAGCAGTACTTC. Amino acid sequence: CASSLEVGAASYEQYF.

This clone was detected only a few times. The chain joins TRBV20-1 to TRBJ2-7, with D hard to call. This CDR3 spans 11 amino acids. V lost 1 base and J lost 9, with 10 bases in between. Germline loops: CDR1 DFQATT, CDR2 SNEGSKA (reference sequence). The chain's CDR3 is CSARVGSGQYF. For the CDR3, the DNA is TGCAGTGCTAGAGTTGGATCAGGGCAGTACTTC.

V is TRBV5-5 and J is TRBJ2-1, with a weak D call TRBD1 (6 bases). V lost 6 bases and J 3 bases, leaving 16 bases between the germline ends. The length of the CDR3 is 15 residues. The germline V gene encodes CDR1 SGHKS and CDR2 YYEKEE (reference sequence). This CDR3 reads CASNREQYNYNEQFF. The CDR3 bases are TGTGCCAGCAACAGGGAACAGTATAACTACAATGAGCAGTTCTTC.

The chain recombines TRBV5-5 with TRBJ1-3, with unresolved D. Looked up from germline, CDR1 is SGHKS and CDR2 is YYEKEE (reference sequence). There are 15 residues in the CDR3. Trimming cost V 0 bases and J 0 bases, with 7 bases left between them. CDR3 in amino acids: CASSLAPGSGNTIYF. The CDR3 DNA follows: TGTGCCAGCAGCTTGGCGCCGGGCTCTGGAAACACCATATATTTT.

J is TRBJ2-2 and V is TRBV25-1; D unclear. The CDR3 runs 15 residues. The V end lost 7 bases, the J end lost 2 bases, and 14 bases lay between the germline ends. CDR1 MGHDK and CDR2 SYGVNS come from the germline V gene. The CDR3 nucleotides are TGTGCCAGCATCGACACCCATCATAACACCGGGGAGCTGTTTTTT. It yields the protein CASIDTHHNTGELFF.

The rearrangement links TRBV5-1 to TRBJ2-7; tentatively, D is TRBD1 (5 bases). There are 15 residues in the CDR3. Between the trimmed V and J ends, which lost 4 bases and 0 bases, there was a span of 14 bases. From germline, CDR1 is SGHRS and CDR2 YFSETQ. In nucleotides, the CDR3 is TGCGCCAGCAGCCAGGGTTTCTCAAGCTCCTACGAGCAGTACTTC. It codes for CASSQGFSSSYEQYF.

V is TRBV19 and J is TRBJ1-4; TRBD1 aligns across 10 bases. The length of the CDR3 is 16 residues. V was clipped by 5 bases and J by 5 bases; unmatched bases: 8. CDR1 and CDR2 (germline): LNHDA, SQIVND (reference sequence). CDR3 nucleotide sequence: TGTGCCAGTAGTTCGACCCCGGGACAGGGGAATGAAAAACTGTTTTTT. It codes for CASSSTPGQGNEKLFF.

The chain combines TRBV4-1 with TRBJ2-7; D is undetermined. The CDR3 runs 13 residues. The germline V gene encodes CDR1 MGHRA and CDR2 YSYEKL. Between the trimmed V and J ends, which lost 0 bases and 6 bases, there was a span of 9 bases. The CDR3 is CASSQDPGGEQYF. DNA of the CDR3: TGCGCCAGCAGCCAAGATCCCGGTGGCGAGCAGTACTTC.